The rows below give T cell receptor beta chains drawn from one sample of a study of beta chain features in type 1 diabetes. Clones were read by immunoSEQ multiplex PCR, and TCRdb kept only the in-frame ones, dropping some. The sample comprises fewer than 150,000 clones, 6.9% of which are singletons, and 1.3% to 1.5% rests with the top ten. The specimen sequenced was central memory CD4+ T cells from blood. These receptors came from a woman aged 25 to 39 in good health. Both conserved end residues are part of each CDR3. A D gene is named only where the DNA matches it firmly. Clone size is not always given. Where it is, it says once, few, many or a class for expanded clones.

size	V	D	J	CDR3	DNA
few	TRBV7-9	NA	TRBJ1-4	CASSLAGNNEKLFF	TGTGCCAGCAGCTTGGCGGGGAACAATGAAAAACTGTTTTTT
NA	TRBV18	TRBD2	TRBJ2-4	CASSTREGRENIQYF	TGTGCCAGCTCAACCCGGGAGGGAAGGGAAAACATTCAGTACTTC
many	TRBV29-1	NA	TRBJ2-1	CSVVRGASSYNEQFF	TGCAGCGTTGTCCGTGGGGCGAGCTCCTACAATGAGCAGTTCTTC
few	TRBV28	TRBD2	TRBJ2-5	CASRPAGGSETQYF	TGTGCCAGCAGACCAGCGGGAGGGAGCGAGACCCAGTACTTC
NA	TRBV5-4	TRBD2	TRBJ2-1	CASSQANLRERLNEQFF	TGTGCCAGCAGCCAAGCTAACCTGCGGGAGAGACTCAATGAGCAGTTCTTC
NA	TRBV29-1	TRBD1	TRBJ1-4	CSVRDSYSTNEKLFF	TGCAGCGTTCGGGACAGCTACTCAACTAATGAAAAACTGTTTTTT
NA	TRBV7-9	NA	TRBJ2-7	CASSRNSYVDYEQYF	TGTGCCAGCAGTCGAAACAGTTATGTGGATTACGAGCAGTACTTC
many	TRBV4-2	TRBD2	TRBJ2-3	CASSQGGTSGSGSTDTQYF	TGTGCCAGCAGCCAAGGCGGCACTAGCGGGAGTGGGAGCACAGATACGCAGTATTTT
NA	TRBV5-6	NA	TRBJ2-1	CASSLDLGGNYNEQFF	TGTGCCAGCAGCTTGGACCTAGGCGGGAACTACAATGAGCAGTTCTTC
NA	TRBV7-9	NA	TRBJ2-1	CASSPGVAGNYNEQFF	TGTGCCAGCAGCCCAGGGGTGGCGGGTAACTACAATGAGCAGTTCTTC
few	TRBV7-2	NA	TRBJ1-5	CASSRDTGNNQPQHF	TGTGCCAGCAGCCGAGACACAGGTAACAATCAGCCCCAGCATTTT
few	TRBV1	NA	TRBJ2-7	CTSSPVAGEGEQYF	TGCACCAGCAGCCCCGTAGCGGGAGAGGGCGAGCAGTACTTC
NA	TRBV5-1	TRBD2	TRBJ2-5	CASSPGTSLQETQYF	TGCGCCAGCAGCCCAGGGACTAGCCTCCAAGAGACCCAGTACTTC
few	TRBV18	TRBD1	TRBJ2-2	CASSPSKTGLTGELFF	TGTGCCAGCTCACCGTCCAAGACAGGGTTGACCGGGGAGCTGTTTTTT
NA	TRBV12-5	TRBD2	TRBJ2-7	CASGLVASGRALVEQYF	TGTGCTAGTGGTTTGGTAGCTAGCGGGAGGGCCCTCGTCGAGCAGTACTTC
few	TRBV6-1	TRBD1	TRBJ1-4	CASSETKGANGNEKLFF	TGTGCCAGCAGTGAGACGAAGGGGGCTAATGGTAATGAAAAACTGTTTTTT
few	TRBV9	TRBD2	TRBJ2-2	CASSVVASGSGGELFF	TGTGCCAGCAGCGTAGTAGCTAGCGGGAGTGGCGGGGAGCTGTTTTTT
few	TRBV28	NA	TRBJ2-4	CASRQGVSNIQYF	TGTGCCAGCAGGCAAGGGGTCTCAAACATTCAGTACTTC
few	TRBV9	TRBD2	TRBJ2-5	CASSPVGGEQETQYF	TGTGCCAGCAGCCCAGTGGGGGGGGAGCAAGAGACCCAGTACTTC
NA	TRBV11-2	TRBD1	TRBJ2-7	CASSQTGASYEQYF	TGTGCCAGCAGCCAGACAGGGGCCTCCTACGAGCAGTACTTC
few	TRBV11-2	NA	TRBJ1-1	CASSHPAGGRTEAFF	TGTGCCAGCAGCCACCCCGCGGGAGGGAGAACTGAAGCTTTCTTT
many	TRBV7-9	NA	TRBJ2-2	CASLPSAYTGELFF	TGTGCCAGCCTTCCTAGCGCCTACACCGGGGAGCTGTTTTTT
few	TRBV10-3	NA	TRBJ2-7	CAISEGGVSSYEQYF	TGTGCCATCAGTGAGGGAGGCGTAAGCTCCTACGAGCAGTACTTC
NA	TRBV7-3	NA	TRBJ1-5	CASSLTVRGGGLILGGNQPQHF	TGTGCCAGCAGCTTAACAGTCCGAGGAGGTGGCCTAATCCTGGGAGGCAATCAGCCCCAGCATTTT
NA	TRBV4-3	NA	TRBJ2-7	CASSPTRVHYEQYF	TGCGCCAGCAGCCCGACCAGGGTCCACTACGAGCAGTACTTC
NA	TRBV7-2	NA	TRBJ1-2	CASSSPGREGYGYTF	TGTGCCAGCAGCTCCCCGGGACGGGAGGGCTATGGCTACACCTTC
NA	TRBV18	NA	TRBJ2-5	CASSPVREETQYF	TGTGCCAGCTCACCGGTGAGAGAAGAGACCCAGTACTTC
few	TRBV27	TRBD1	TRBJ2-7	CASSRSTGASYEQYF	TGTGCCAGCAGCCGTTCGACAGGGGCCTCCTACGAGCAGTACTTC
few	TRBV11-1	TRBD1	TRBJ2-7	CASSRNYRGQKPYEQYF	TGTGCCAGCAGCCGTAATTACAGGGGGCAAAAACCCTACGAGCAGTACTTC
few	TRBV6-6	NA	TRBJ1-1	CASSIVGTEAFF	TGTGCCAGCAGCATTGTCGGTACTGAAGCTTTCTTT
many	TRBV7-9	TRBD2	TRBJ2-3	CASSPGLAGARTDTQYF	TGTGCCAGCAGCCCCGGACTAGCGGGAGCCCGCACAGATACGCAGTATTTT
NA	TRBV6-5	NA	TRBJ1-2	CASSPRAVNYGYTF	TGTGCCAGCAGTCCCAGGGCGGTTAACTATGGCTACACCTTC
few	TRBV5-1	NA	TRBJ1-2	CASSSEYGYTF	TGCGCCAGCAGCTCGGAGTATGGCTACACCTTC
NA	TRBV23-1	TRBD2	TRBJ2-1	CASSQGLAGGPPNEQFF	TGCGCCAGCAGTCAGGGGCTAGCGGGAGGGCCTCCCAATGAGCAGTTCTTC
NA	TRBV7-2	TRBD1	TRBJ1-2	CASSSRQGERGHYGYTF	TGTGCCAGCAGCTCTCGACAGGGTGAGCGAGGACATTATGGCTACACCTTC
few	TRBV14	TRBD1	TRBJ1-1	CASSRQGAATWGGTEAFF	TGTGCCAGCAGCCGTCAGGGGGCCGCAACATGGGGCGGGACTGAAGCTTTCTTT
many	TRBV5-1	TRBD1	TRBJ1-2	CASSQSGTGGDYGYTF	TGCGCCAGCAGCCAGTCCGGGACAGGGGGCGACTATGGCTACACCTTC
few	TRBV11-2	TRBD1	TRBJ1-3	CASIQTGGNTIYF	TGTGCCAGCATCCAGACAGGGGGAAACACCATATATTTT
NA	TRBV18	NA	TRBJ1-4	CASSPSQRPSTNEKLFF	TGTGCCAGCTCACCATCGCAGCGGCCCTCAACTAATGAAAAACTGTTTTTT
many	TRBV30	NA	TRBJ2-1	CAWSVWQINEQFF	TGTGCCTGGAGTGTATGGCAGATTAATGAGCAGTTCTTC